The sequence of this T cell receptor (beta chain) was determined in a study of persistence of HIV-infected CD4 T cells. Anti-CD3/anti-CD28 beads served as a nonspecific positive control stimulus. CD4+ T cells upregulating both CD40 ligand and CD69 were sorted as responding cells. The CDR3 is 15 residues long. Germline loops: CDR1 LGHDT, CDR2 YNNKEL (reference sequence). V lost 1 base and J lost 7; bases outside the gene matches: 9. With regard to this clone: Its antigen is still unknown.

Sequencing used immunoSEQ version 4 in survey mode. Assay used: immunoSEQ multiplex PCR; TCRdb lists only in-frame clones, some missing. The sample lists 40,000 to 45,000 clones, approximately 93% occurring once. The rearrangement uses TRBV3-1 (or the pseudogene TRBV3-2) and TRBJ1-1, with 7 bases lining up with TRBD1. Sequences were derived from CD4+ T cells sorted from PBMCs after roughly 19-hour stimulation, sampled from a patient who received antiretroviral therapy. This clonotype was obtained from an adult man with HIV who was CMV-seropositive. Written as DNA, the CDR3 is TGTGCCAGCAGCCAAGGAGCAGGGGGTATCGATGAAGCTTTCTTT. Its protein is CASSQGAGGIDEAFF.